Below, 8 T cell receptor beta chains from the same sample are listed, as sequenced in a study of T cell repertoires in cytomegalovirus infection. No antigen has been assigned to these receptors. Each CDR3 protein is one row after TCRdb ran MiXCR on the reads. There are roughly 860,000 distinct CDR3 sequences in the sample; approximately 29% occur only once, and approximately 13% lies in the top ten. The source was cultured CD8+ T cells from PBMCs, collected from culture after CMV antigen stimulation. Receptor source: a human donor in good health (CMV status not recorded). Some clones in this sample may be carry-over from other donors' samples.

Only a few counts were recorded for this clonotype. J is TRBJ2-1 and V is TRBV5-6, with a possible D match to TRBD1 (6 bases). The CDR3 has 14 residues. V gave up 4 bases and J gave up 4 bases, with 12 bases separating them. The germline CDR1 and CDR2 sequences are SGHDT and YYEEEE. This CDR3 reads CASSTLQGYNEQFF. In DNA form, the CDR3 reads TGTGCCAGCAGCACCCTACAGGGATACAATGAGCAGTTCTTC.

This clonotype was detected only a few times. The chain has TRBV2 and TRBJ2-7; TRBD1 or TRBD2 may be the D gene (5 bases each). This CDR3 comprises 13 residues. Looked up from germline, CDR1 is SNHLY and CDR2 is FYNNEI. The V end lost 8 bases, the J end lost 4 bases, and 15 bases lay between the germline ends. The CDR3 spells CASEGTEAYEQYV. The CDR3, as DNA: TGTGCCAGCGAGGGGACGGAGGCTTACGAGCAGTACGTC.

The V call is TRBV7-3, the J call TRBJ2-4; the match to TRBD1 covers 11 bases. CDR3 size: 15 residues. V gave up 5 bases and J gave up 2 bases; unmatched junction bases: 2. Germline V lookup: CDR1 SGHTA, CDR2 FQGTGA. CDR3 nucleotides: TGTGCCAGCAGCGGACAGGGGGCAACCAAAAACATTCAGTACTTC. Translating gives CASSGQGATKNIQYF.

A few counts support this clonotype. V gene TRBV25-1 combines with J gene TRBJ1-2, with 7 bases lining up with TRBD1. The germline CDR1 and CDR2 sequences are MGHDK and SYGVNS. The CDR3 length is 19 residues. The V and J ends lost 0 bases and 4 bases, in that order; junction bases with no gene match: 17. In nucleotides, the CDR3 is TGTGCCAGCAGTGAATATTGGGACAGAAGTCCTTCCACTTCCTATGGCTACACCTTC. It yields the protein CASSEYWDRSPSTSYGYTF.

As concerns this clonotype: A junction end diverges from the germline sequence, so it may reflect a read error. The genes are TRBV7-8 and TRBJ2-7; 8 bases map to TRBD2. The V gene's germline CDR1 is SGHVS and CDR2 FQNEAQ. The CDR3 sequence is 15 residues long. CDR3 DNA sequence: TGTGTCAGCAGCTTAGCTCGGGGGGGCCTTAGGGAGCAGTACTTC. It is translated as CVSSLARGGLREQYF.

Many counts were recorded for this clonotype. V and J are TRBV7-2 and TRBJ1-2; possible D gene TRBD1, 6 bases. This CDR3 is built from 15 residues. Germline CDR1 reads SGHTA; CDR2 reads FQGNSA. Trimming stripped 7 bases from V and 1 base from J, with 16 bases between. CDR3 DNA sequence: TGTGCCAGCACCTCTATGGGGACAAGTAACTATGGCTACACCTTC. The encoded protein is CASTSMGTSNYGYTF.

The rearrangement joins TRBV12-3 or TRBV12-4 to TRBJ1-2; 8 bases line up with TRBD1. The J segment lost 6 bases and the V segment lost 5 bases, leaving 5 bases of the junction unmatched. This CDR3 has 13 amino acids. Here the CDR3 reads CASSQQDRDGYTF. DNA for the CDR3: TGTGCCAGCAGTCAACAGGACAGGGATGGCTACACCTTC.

Here the CDR3 DNA reads TGTGCCAGCAGCGGCCGGGACAGAGGTCCCTACGAGCAGTACTTC. It translates to CASSGRDRGPYEQYF. This chain joins TRBV9 and TRBJ2-7; 7 nucleotides align to TRBD1. V shed 3 bases and J 2 bases; nucleotides not matched to a gene: 8. The CDR3 sequence is 15 residues long. Germline values: CDR1 SGDLS, CDR2 YYNGEE.